This T cell receptor beta chain was obtained from a study of T cell responses to AZD1222 COVID-19 vaccine. The method was immunoSEQ multiplex PCR; TCRdb's version includes in-frame clones alone and lacks a portion of them. The sample has about 140,000 clones, over 90% seen once. As regards this clone: Its antigen is unidentified.

Investigators merged groups given second doses at roughly 4 or roughly 12 weeks. Notes on the study in general: Two AZD1222 administrations were followed by greater Spike-specific TCR breadth and depth. Only six or seven AZD1222 recipients tested seropositive at baseline. Only after the peak T cell response were repertoires sampled.

This receptor was identified in an adult who received the AZD1222 COVID-19 vaccine. The specimen was peripheral blood, collected 28 days after the second AZD1222 dose.

The CDR3 spells CASRMNYRDSQETQYF. In DNA, the CDR3 is TGCGCCAGCAGAATGAATTACCGGGACTCACAAGAGACCCAGTACTTC. This rearrangement joins TRBV5-1 to TRBJ2-5; the D gene is possibly TRBD2 (6 bases). Germline values: CDR1 SGHRS, CDR2 YFSETQ. V was clipped by 5 bases and J by 2 bases, with 19 bases between them. CDR3 length: 16 residues.